The rows below give T cell receptor beta chains drawn from one sample of a study of T cells expressing NK-cell markers. TCRdb re-called the 5' RACE reads; one entry per CDR3 protein, DNA not given. This repertoire includes about 550,000 distinct CDR3 sequences. Specimen: blood T cells: a sorted CD56 or NKG2C T cell subset, CD4+ or CD8+ T cells, or bulk PBMC T cells (not recorded which). The source is a man younger than 35 in good health. The CDR3 runs from the conserved cysteine through the conserved F or W.

V: TRBV6-2/TRBV6-3
J: TRBJ2-1
CDR3: CASSDGVGGSPNNEQFF

V: TRBV25-1
J: TRBJ1-4
CDR3: CASSEYHGGKLFF

V: TRBV3-1
J: TRBJ2-7
CDR3: CASSPTSGRILYEQYF

V: TRBV29-1
J: TRBJ2-7
CDR3: CSVVRLASPYEQYF

V: TRBV12-3/TRBV12-4
J: TRBJ1-1
CDR3: CASSFAGKSSEAFF

V: TRBV20-1
J: TRBJ2-3
CDR3: CSARPTDRGSDTQYF

V: TRBV7-8
J: TRBJ1-5
CDR3: CASSLAGTPLAHQPQHF

V: TRBV7-2
J: TRBJ2-1
CDR3: CASSQLRDFNEQFF

V: TRBV18
J: TRBJ1-5
CDR3: CASSPPLSGGSGNQPQHF

V: TRBV16
J: TRBJ2-1
CDR3: CASSQGTNNEQFF

V: TRBV5-1
J: TRBJ2-1
CDR3: CASRLSTDNEQFF

V: TRBV6-5
J: TRBJ2-1
CDR3: CASSNPRLAGEGNEQFF